This record concerns one T cell receptor (beta chain) sequence. Its antigen remains unidentified. Base qualities are not recorded, but no much larger clone differs from it by a single base. Using the deep immunoSEQ assay, multiplex PCR amplified TCR CDR3 regions from genomic DNA. For each cell subset, the extracted genomic DNA was distributed evenly across all wells of several immunoSEQ 96-well plates, and each plate served as one replicate. For sorted subsets, approximately 0.2 ug of genomic DNA, equivalent to about 30,000 T cell genomes, went into each replicate PCR. Purified libraries were measured with a Qubit 3.0 fluorometer, size-checked on a Bioanalyzer 2100, and measured again with the KAPA Library Quantification kit. Every immunoSEQ 96-well plate was sequenced on a separate single-read 150-cycle Illumina NextSeq 550 flow cell. On the authors' methods: Because the immunoSEQ output held only junctional sequences and lacked quality scores, the filtering could not match the filtering applied to full-length reads. Sequences were annotated with PyIR, a Python wrapper for IgBLAST v1.9, using IMGT germline references to assign V/J genes and CDR3. Any read was removed if the V/J assignment was weak (E-value above 1e-6), the CDR3 was missing, or the read contained stop codons, out-of-frame junctions, or ambiguous translated residues. A V3J clonotype was defined by an identical inferred V gene, J gene, and CDR3 amino acid sequence. Percentage overlap between repertoires was calculated by dividing the number of shared unique clonotypes by the size of the smaller repertoire. Three approaches were used to assess repertoire richness: RTK rarefaction, the Chao1 estimator, and Recon v2.1 estimates of unobserved clonotypes. OLGA was used to compute generation probabilities for all TCRbeta clonotypes that the gDNA method yielded from a handful of donors. What TCRdb holds here is the immuneACCESS table cut down to in-frame rearrangements. Part of the clones is not present; checked against another copy, under half of the missing clones reflect an unresolved V gene, and the others are unexplained. The V and J calls and clone size are taken from that table; D and trimming were inferred from the DNA. The sample profile shows over a million clones; around 74% of them were found once. About 1.5% of the sample is held by the ten biggest clonotypes.

Donors were healthy HIV-negative adults with no recently reported acute infections or vaccinations. Only Caucasian adults living in Nashville, Tennessee, USA were represented among the donors. CD4+ T cells were enriched by magnetic negative selection; naive cells were then positively selected on CD45RA, and the negative fraction formed the memory subset. Blood was obtained by leukapheresis, after which PBMCs were separated by Ficoll-Histopaque density gradient centrifugation and cryopreserved in liquid nitrogen vapor phase. Purity and quantity of every magnetically sorted T cell population were checked by analytical flow cytometry. Each sorted fraction had its genomic DNA isolated and then quantified by UV absorbance on a Nanodrop 2000c. These data originate in a study of shared clonotypes between healthy human individuals (dated by TCRdb to between 2020 and 2021). In the study overall: The cohort comprised a couple of women and three men aged 18 to 49 years. For each donor, three plates each were used for CD4 naive and CD4 memory, two plates were used for CD8 naive, and one plate was used for CD8 memory. To increase sequencing depth and limit assay-specific biases, TCR repertoire library preparation and sequencing were carried out by different laboratories using diverse techniques. Each donor's leukapheresis produced roughly between about 0.8 and 8.9 billion PBMCs. Blood TCR repertoires of roughly five healthy adults were deeply sequenced to estimate repertoire size and the extent of clonotype sharing between individuals.

In the germline V gene (reference sequence), CDR1 corresponds to GTSNPN and CDR2 to SVGIG. Unmatched junction bases come to 6, with V trimmed by 0 bases and J by 4 bases. The CDR3 starts with the cysteine, ends with the phenylalanine, and has 15 residues. CDR3 DNA is the only sequence kept; it has 45 bases, read in frame from the first base. Paper-wide results and their limitations: Sampling was restricted to blood, and TCR repertoires in tissues likely differ from the TCR repertoires found in blood. Because the study included only a small number of donors, the genetic and exposure-history diversity represented was limited. Compared with non-shared clonotypes, the clonotypes found in all four sorted-subset donors had higher generation probabilities. Pairwise subsampling indicated that sequencing depth was expected to affect the degree of clonotype sharing among donors. Incomplete sequencing was indicated by rarefaction of sorted-subset datasets, despite the large sequencing depth. Larger estimated clonotype richness was generally found for naive subsets than for memory subsets. Around 5.4% of naive CD4, 3% to 3.5% of naive CD8, around 2.3% of memory CD4, and 0.4% of memory CD8 clonotypes were shared across several donors.

The sequence links TRBV30 to TRBJ2-3; TRBD2 fits 8 bases in the junction. The receptor was derived from a man between 18 and 29 years old in good health. Sequencing was performed on memory CD4+ T cells sorted from blood. The cell subset or site label on this specimen signifies: CD45RA-negative fraction. The bases read TGTGCCTGGAGTGTTGGAATAGCGGGACCAGATACGCAGTATTTT. Translated, this gives CAWSVGIAGPDTQYF.